This TCR beta chain was sequenced for a study of blood T cell repertoires in COVID-19. About the research overall: The study drew acute and convalescent COVID-19 samples from the United States, Italy and Spain.

In its sample, this clone was seen a few times. In the study's own analysis: It was from reference gene primer amplification that nucleated cell counts were estimated. TCRdb's table, derived via immunoSEQ multiplex PCR, lists solely in-frame clones and lacks some. The V and J calls and clone size are taken from that table; D and trimming were inferred from the DNA. The sample records about 99,000 clones, about 90% being singletons. This CDR3 is 13 amino acids long. CDR1 MNHEY and CDR2 SVGAGI come from the germline V gene. Trimming cost V 0 bases and J 6 bases; bases outside gene matches: 2. Sequenced sample: peripheral blood. The TCR sequence derives from a human donor in a cohort sampled during active COVID-19. This chain uses TRBV6-5 with TRBJ2-7; 7 bases fit TRBD2. The DNA for the CDR3 is TGTGCCAGCAGTTACTCCCGCGGGGGCGAGCAGTACTTC. Amino acids: CASSYSRGGEQYF.